The TCR beta chain under discussion was sequenced for a study of cytomegalovirus exposure and HLA in healthy donors. The PCR was carried out with 60 Vbeta primers and 13 Jbeta primers. Only in-frame clones appear in the TCRdb table, and some are missing; sequencing was by immunoSEQ multiplex PCR. The data show roughly 110,000 clones, roughly 82% seen once. Whole-study results and caveats: Near-uniform donor sequencing depth was presumed by presence/absence analyses.

The count of this clone is one. Its antigen is not known. In germline, CDR1 is MNHNY, CDR2 SVGAGI (reference sequence). Trimming removed 2 bases from V and 7 bases from J, with 15 bases in between. This CDR3 has 16 residues. The rearrangement links TRBV6-6 to TRBJ1-6, with TRBD1 as a possible D gene (6 bases). Input material: PBMCs. The clonotype originates from a man aged 25 to 40 in good health and CMV-seropositive. The CDR3 loop is CASSYPGAGENSPLHF. The CDR3 nucleotides read TGTGCCAGCAGTTACCCAGGGGCAGGTGAGAATTCACCCCTCCACTTT.